This T cell receptor beta chain emerged from a study of Graves' ophthalmopathy and Graves' hyperthyroidism. Study at large: Blood was drawn at initial diagnosis, before any treatment.

The study amplified TCR beta CDR3 regions using RNA transcripts. HTBI primers served in a first-round RT-PCR, which a second-round multiplex PCR followed. Each CDR3 protein is one row after TCRdb ran MiXCR on the multiplex PCR reads. Seen here are about 240,000 distinct CDR3 sequences, around 50% observed once, and the top ten hold more than 45%. Symptoms, serum thyroxine and TRAb, thyroid ultrasound, and orbital computed tomography formed the diagnostic basis. The CDR3 is 12 residues long. Germline V gene sequence: CDR1 SNHLY, CDR2 FYNNEI. V shed 6 bases, J shed 6 bases, and the junction held 5 bases outside the gene matches.

The sequence came from an adult man with Graves' ophthalmopathy. The chain carries TRBV2 and TRBJ2-7, with TRBD1 matching over 7 bases. The source material was peripheral blood. CDR3 in amino acids: CASRDRAGEQYF. For the CDR3, the DNA is TGTGCCAGCAGAGACAGGGCTGGCGAGCAGTACTTC. Based on the CDR3 plus reference TRBV2 and TRBJ2-7, the full variable domain is EPEVTQTPSHQVTQMGQEVILRCVPISNHLYFYWYRQILGQKVEFLVSFYNNEISEKSEIFDDQFSVERPDGSNFTLKIRSTKLEDSAMYFCASRDRAGEQYFGPGTRLTVT.